This is a list of T cell receptor beta chains from one sample in a study of lung T cells in sarcoidosis with Löfgren's syndrome. From the reads, TCRdb called clonotypes with MiXCR, one entry per CDR3 protein. The data show some 2,400 distinct CDR3 sequences, with approximately 22% seen just once and about a tenth held by the top ten. The sample taken for sequencing was CD4+ T cells from bronchoalveolar lavage. All receptors derive from a human donor with sarcoidosis (Löfgren's syndrome or another form), or a control subject (not recorded which). CDR3s include the opening cysteine and the closing phenylalanine or tryptophan.

>TRBV20-1|TRBJ2-3|16
CSAIWHLTGTSDTQYF
>TRBV20-1|TRBJ1-6|18
CSARPMVTLTGVNSPLHF
>TRBV20-1|TRBJ1-2|14
CSARAGTGGFGYTF
>TRBV28|TRBJ1-1|16
CASTRRGLGWNTEAFF
>TRBV2|TRBJ2-3|13
CASSETVTDTQYF
>TRBV3-1|TRBJ2-3|13
CASSHGRGDTRYF
>TRBV7-2|TRBJ2-1|15
CASRQTATSYNEQFF
>TRBV20-1|TRBJ2-4|13
CSTAVGADGIQYF
>TRBV11-1|TRBJ2-1|15
CASSVRGLLVDEQFF
>TRBV9|TRBJ2-1|14
CASSDFRGSNEQFF
>TRBV20-1|TRBJ2-3|16
CGAVGWTSGTSDTQYF
>TRBV10-3|TRBJ2-1|14
CASNRASGSGEQFF
>TRBV15|TRBJ2-1|16
CATSRGTGTTYNEQFF
>TRBV6-6|TRBJ2-2|14
CASSYEVNTGELFF
>TRBV10-2|TRBJ1-6|14
CASTPSLGSSPLHF
>TRBV5-5|TRBJ1-6|16
CASSEGGGSYNSPLHF
>TRBV28|TRBJ2-3|16
CASSLSGQGARDTQYF